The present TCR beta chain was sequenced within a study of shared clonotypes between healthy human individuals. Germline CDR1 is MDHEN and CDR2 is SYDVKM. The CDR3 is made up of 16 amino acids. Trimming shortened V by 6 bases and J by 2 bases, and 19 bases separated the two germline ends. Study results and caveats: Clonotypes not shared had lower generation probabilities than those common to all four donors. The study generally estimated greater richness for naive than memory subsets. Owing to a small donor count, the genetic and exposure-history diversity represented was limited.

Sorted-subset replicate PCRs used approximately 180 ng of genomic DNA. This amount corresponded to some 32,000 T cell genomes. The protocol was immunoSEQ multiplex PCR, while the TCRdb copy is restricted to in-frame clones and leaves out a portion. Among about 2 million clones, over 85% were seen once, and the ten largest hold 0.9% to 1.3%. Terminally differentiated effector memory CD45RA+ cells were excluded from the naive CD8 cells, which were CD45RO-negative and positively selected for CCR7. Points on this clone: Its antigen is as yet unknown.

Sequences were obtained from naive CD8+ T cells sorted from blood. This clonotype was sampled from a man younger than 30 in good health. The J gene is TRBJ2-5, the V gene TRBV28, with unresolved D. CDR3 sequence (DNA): TGTGCCAGCAGGGACCTATTGGCAGCACTACAAGAGACCCAGTACTTC. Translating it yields CASRDLLAALQETQYF.